What follows are 14 T cell receptor beta chains derived from one specimen sequenced in a study of identical twins. TCRdb called the 5' RACE reads again in MiXCR, with one record for every CDR3 protein. The sample holds about 690,000 distinct CDR3 sequences, approximately 22% seen once. These data also formed part of another study, on T cells expressing NK-cell markers.

The sequenced material came from PBMCs. These receptors were collected from a woman between 18 and 29 years old in good health.

This clonotype has ten or more counts. V is TRBV12-3 or TRBV12-4 and J is TRBJ2-7; possible D gene TRBD1, 5 bases. Trimming removed 5 bases from V and 7 bases from J, with 18 bases in between. The CDR3 consists of 14 residues. The CDR3 coding sequence is TGTGCCAGCAGTCAGACAGTACCCCTACGGGAGCAGTACTTC. It encodes CASSQTVPLREQYF.

This chain uses TRBV2 with TRBJ2-2, with D perhaps assigned TRBD1 or TRBD2 (5 bases each). The CDR3 sequence is 14 residues long. V was shortened by 4 bases and J by 3 bases, with 9 bases between the two germline ends. Germline V gives CDR1 SNHLY, CDR2 FYNNEI. In DNA, the CDR3 is TGTGCCAGCAGTGGTGAGGGGTACACCGGGGAGCTGTTTTTT. Its protein product is CASSGEGYTGELFF. Full variable domain (missing parts from reference TRBV2 and TRBJ2-2): EPEVTQTPSHQVTQMGQEVILRCVPISNHLYFYWYRQILGQKVEFLVSFYNNEISEKSEIFDDQFSVERPDGSNFTLKIRSTKLEDSAMYFCASSGEGYTGELFFGEGSRLTVL.

The genes are TRBV20-1 and TRBJ2-1, with 10 bases matching TRBD2. CDR1 is DFQATT and CDR2 is SNEGSKA in the germline V gene (reference sequence). Trimming took 3 bases from V and 2 from J; bases not matched to a gene: 7. The length of the CDR3 is 16 residues. CDR3: CSARVLAGRTYNEQFF. The DNA for the CDR3 is TGCAGTGCTAGGGTACTAGCGGGAAGGACCTACAATGAGCAGTTCTTC.

This clonotype was seen a handful of times. The rearrangement joins TRBV7-2 to TRBJ2-2; 7 bases align to TRBD1. V was pared by 3 bases and J by 8 bases, with 6 bases of the junction left unmatched. Germline CDR1 SGHTA, CDR2 FQGNSA. The CDR3 spans 14 residues. The CDR3 coding sequence is TGTGCCAGCAGCTTGGACAGGCCGTCTGGGGAGCTGTTTTTT. Its protein product is CASSLDRPSGELFF. Full variable domain (missing parts from reference TRBV7-2 and TRBJ2-2): GAGVSQSPSNKVTEKGKDVELRCDPISGHTALYWYRQSLGQGLEFLIYFQGNSAPDKSGLPSDRFSAERTGGSVSTLTIQRTQQEDSAVYLCASSLDRPSGELFFGEGSRLTVL.

This clonotype came up a few times. The rearrangement uses TRBV5-1 and TRBJ2-3; TRBD1 matches at 8 bases. Trimming cost V 2 bases and J 0 bases; bases outside gene matches: 5. Germline lookup yields CDR1 SGHRS and CDR2 YFSETQ. The CDR3 is 16 amino acids. CDR3 DNA: TGCGCCAGCAGCTTCAGGGGGCGGACTAGCACAGATACGCAGTATTTT. It codes for CASSFRGRTSTDTQYF.

The V gene is TRBV12-3 or TRBV12-4, the J gene TRBJ2-1; TRBD2 agrees at 10 bases. This CDR3 has 17 amino acids. V shed 1 base, J shed 9 bases, and the junction held 12 bases outside the gene matches. CDR3 amino acids: CASSLGTSGGRGSEQFF. Here the CDR3 DNA reads TGTGCCAGCAGTTTAGGGACTAGCGGAGGGAGGGGGAGTGAGCAGTTCTTC.

A few counts support this clonotype. The chain couples TRBV15 to TRBJ2-3; D not certain. The CDR3 spans 15 residues. Trimming removed 1 base from V and 1 base from J, with 9 bases in between. Germline-derived CDR1 and CDR2 are LNHNV and YYDKDF (reference sequence). The DNA for the CDR3 is TGTGCCACCAGCAGAGGGGCGGAGCGCACAGATACGCAGTATTTT. Its translation: CATSRGAERTDTQYF.

The chain is built from TRBV7-9 and TRBJ2-7; maybe TRBD1 (6 bases). Germline CDR1 is SEHNR and CDR2 is FQNEAQ (reference sequence). The CDR3 is made up of 14 amino acids. V gave up 5 bases and J gave up 2 bases, with 13 bases separating them. The CDR3 loop reads CASSRIDRPYEQYF. CDR3 bases: TGTGCCAGCAGCCGAATTGACAGGCCCTACGAGCAGTACTTC.

The rearrangement joins TRBV5-1 to TRBJ2-3; D gene uncertain. CDR1 is SGHRS and CDR2 is YFSETQ in the germline V gene. V was clipped by 9 bases and J by 1 base, with 15 bases between them. The CDR3 is 14 residues long. CDR3 protein: CATRVGTGTDTQYF. The CDR3 DNA is TGCGCCACCCGAGTGGGCACCGGCACAGATACGCAGTATTTT.

V is TRBV7-9 and J is TRBJ2-6; maybe TRBD1 (6 bases). Germline values: CDR1 SEHNR, CDR2 FQNEAQ (reference sequence). The ends were cut back, 5 bases at V and 0 bases at J, with 11 bases in the middle. CDR3 length: 16 residues. DNA for the CDR3: TGTGCCAGCAGCCCGTGGACAGACTCTGGGGCCAACGTCCTGACTTTC. Translating gives CASSPWTDSGANVLTF.

This rearrangement joins TRBV29-1 to TRBJ1-1; perhaps TRBD1 as D (6 bases). CDR3 length: 12 amino acids. V was pared by 2 bases and J by 7 bases, with 11 bases between. Looked up from germline, CDR1 is SQVTM and CDR2 is ANQGSEA. CDR3 sequence: CSVEMGGLEAFF. The CDR3 DNA reads TGCAGCGTTGAAATGGGGGGCCTTGAAGCTTTCTTT.

This clonotype was found a few times. V and J are TRBV20-1 and TRBJ1-1; D ambiguous. Between the trimmed V and J ends, which lost 3 bases and 6 bases, there was a span of 8 bases. The CDR3 is made up of 11 amino acids. The V gene's germline CDR1 is DFQATT and CDR2 SNEGSKA (reference sequence). CDR3 in DNA: TGCAGTGCTAGTGAGGTTGCTGAAGCTTTCTTT. Translation gives CSASEVAEAFF.

The J gene is TRBJ1-2, the V gene TRBV7-6; 7 bases align to TRBD1. The CDR3 sequence is 13 residues long. Germline-derived CDR1 and CDR2 are SGHVS and FNYEAQ. V lost 5 bases and J lost 6; bases outside the gene matches: 6. CDR3 region: CASSKQGKHGYTF. The CDR3 DNA follows: TGTGCCAGCAGCAAACAGGGGAAACATGGCTACACCTTC.

This chain connects TRBV30 to TRBJ2-7; 7 bases fit TRBD2. Germline V gene lookup returns CDR1 GTSNPN and CDR2 SVGIG (reference sequence). This CDR3 spans 12 amino acids. V shed 4 bases and J 4 bases; nucleotides not matched to a gene: 4. The CDR3 coding sequence is TGTGCCTGGAACTGGGGGGGGTACGAGCAGTACTTC. Its protein product is CAWNWGGYEQYF.